The 30 T cell receptor beta chains below were found in one sample sequenced in a study of blood T cell repertoires in COVID-19. Profiled with immunoSEQ multiplex PCR; TCRdb holds only in-frame clones, not every one. The sample shows about 480,000 clones, about 87% of them seen only once. Sequencing input: peripheral blood. These receptors all stem from a woman aged 45-60 years with COVID-19, enrolled during active disease.

This clone has just one count. The same CDR3 is also encoded by other DNA sequences in this sample. The rearrangement uses TRBV18 and TRBJ2-6; TRBD1 aligns across 8 bases. Germline CDR1 reads KGHSH; CDR2 reads LQKENI. Trimming took 3 bases from V and 0 from J; bases not matched to a gene: 4. The CDR3 is 17 amino acids. DNA for the CDR3: TGTGCCAGCTCACCGACAGGGGCCGCCTCTGGGGCCAACGTCCTGACTTTC. This codes for CASSPTGAASGANVLTF.

The V gene is TRBV5-1, the J gene TRBJ1-1; 7 bases map to TRBD1. Looked up from germline, CDR1 is SGHRS and CDR2 is YFSETQ. The CDR3 length is 16 residues. Losses at the gene ends were 3 bases for V and 0 bases for J; bases not matched to a gene: 8. The CDR3: CASSSLGQDMNTEAFF. The CDR3 DNA reads as TGCGCCAGCAGCTCCCTCGGACAGGATATGAACACTGAAGCTTTCTTT.

This clone occurred a few times. The chain employs TRBV5-4 and TRBJ1-2, with D tentatively TRBD1 (5 bases). Germline CDR1 is SGHNT and CDR2 is YYREEE (reference sequence). Trimming removed 1 base from V and 4 bases from J, with 17 bases in between. This CDR3 contains 16 residues. The CDR3 loop reads CASSLQMAGLPYGYTF. Here the CDR3 DNA reads TGTGCCAGCAGCTTGCAGATGGCAGGGCTCCCCTATGGCTACACCTTC.

The chain has TRBV6-6 and TRBJ1-1; D is unresolved. CDR3 size: 13 residues. Germline assignment: CDR1 MNHNY and CDR2 SVGAGI (reference sequence). Trimming removed 7 bases at V and 0 bases at J, with 9 bases between. This CDR3 is CASKLNMNTEAFF. In DNA form, the CDR3 reads TGTGCCAGCAAACTAAACATGAACACTGAAGCTTTCTTT.

This clone appeared a few times. The chain recombines TRBV7-9 with TRBJ2-5, with a tentative D call TRBD1 (6 bases). Trimming took off 4 bases at V and 5 bases at J, with 11 bases between the two ends. The germline gives CDR1 SEHNR, CDR2 FQNEAQ (reference sequence). This CDR3 is 13 amino acids long. CDR3 coding DNA: TGTGCCAGCAGCTGGGCAGGGGAGGAGACCCAGTACTTC. It encodes CASSWAGEETQYF.

The rearrangement uses TRBV5-5 and TRBJ2-7; a possible D gene is TRBD1 (6 bases). The V gene's germline CDR1 is SGHKS and CDR2 YYEKEE (reference sequence). The CDR3 loop spans 13 amino acids. Trimming took off 0 bases at V and 6 bases at J, with 10 bases between the two ends. The CDR3 here is CASSLDRVFEQYF. The DNA for the CDR3 is TGTGCCAGCAGCTTGGACAGGGTTTTCGAGCAGTACTTC.

This clone was counted a single time. This chain links TRBV19 with TRBJ1-5; 8 nucleotides agree with TRBD1. Germline V gene sequence: CDR1 LNHDA, CDR2 SQIVND (reference sequence). The CDR3 is 16 residues long. V shed 6 bases, J shed 3 bases, and the junction held 10 bases outside the gene matches. This CDR3 reads CASRRTGTENNQPQHF. In DNA, the CDR3 is TGTGCCAGTAGGAGGACAGGGACGGAGAACAATCAGCCCCAGCATTTT.

This chain connects TRBV30 to TRBJ1-2; D unresolved. Germline loops: CDR1 GTSNPN, CDR2 SVGIG (reference sequence). The CDR3 is 12 amino acids. The V end lost 3 bases, the J end lost 6 bases, and 11 bases lay between the germline ends. The CDR3 sequence: CAWSGSFDGYTF. The DNA for the CDR3 is TGTGCCTGGAGCGGGTCTTTTGATGGCTACACCTTC.

The V call is TRBV11-2, the J call TRBJ1-3; 11 nucleotides agree with TRBD1. The germline gives CDR1 SGHAT, CDR2 FQNNGV. With 5 bases clipped from V and 1 base from J, the junction kept 4 bases outside the gene matches. CDR3 length equals 16 residues. This chain's CDR3 is CASSEGQGGSGNTIYF. For the CDR3, the DNA is TGTGCCAGCAGCGAGGGACAGGGGGGTTCTGGAAACACCATATATTTT.

V gene TRBV18 combines with J gene TRBJ1-3; D remains ambiguous. V was pared by 0 bases and J by 0 bases, with 6 bases between. This CDR3 comprises 15 residues. Germline CDR1 and CDR2: KGHSH and LQKENI. This CDR3 is CASSPPNGSGNTIYF. CDR3 sequence (DNA): TGTGCCAGCTCACCACCGAACGGCTCTGGAAACACCATATATTTT.

The rearrangement links TRBV28 to TRBJ2-1, with unresolved D. CDR1 and CDR2 from the germline V gene are MDHEN and SYDVKM. This CDR3 is built from 11 residues. Trimming left V 7 bases short and J 4 bases short, with 5 bases between. The CDR3 loop is CASIQYNEQFF. The CDR3 DNA is TGTGCCAGCATCCAATACAATGAGCAGTTCTTC. Variable domain in full (rest from reference TRBV28 and TRBJ2-1): DVKVTQSSRYLVKRTGEKVFLECVQDMDHENMFWYRQDPGLGLRLIYFSYDVKMKEKGDIPEGYSVSREKKERFSLILESASTNQTSMYLCASIQYNEQFFGPGTRLTVL.

V usage is TRBV5-6 and J usage is TRBJ1-4; D possibly corresponds to TRBD1 (6 bases). Per germline, CDR1 SGHDT and CDR2 YYEEEE. With 4 bases removed from V and 8 bases from J, the gap between germline ends came to 15 bases. The CDR3 is made up of 14 amino acids. The chain's CDR3 is CASSVYRVAEKLFF. CDR3 DNA: TGTGCCAGCAGCGTCTACAGGGTGGCGGAAAAACTGTTTTTT.

This chain links TRBV2 with TRBJ1-2; 8 nucleotides align to TRBD1. Germline-derived CDR1 and CDR2 are SNHLY and FYNNEI. V shed 3 bases and J 4 bases; nucleotides not matched to a gene: 7. The CDR3 has 15 amino acids. This chain's CDR3 is CASSDPYQGAYGYTF. In DNA form, the CDR3 reads TGTGCCAGCAGTGATCCCTATCAGGGGGCCTATGGCTACACCTTC.

This sequence joins TRBV3-1 (or the pseudogene TRBV3-2) and TRBJ1-1; weak D call: TRBD1 (5 bases). Trimming stripped 1 base from V and 3 bases from J, with 9 bases between. The CDR3 covers 14 residues. CDR1 and CDR2 (germline): LGHDT, YNNKEL (reference sequence). The CDR3 loop reads CASSQVSRDTEAFF. In DNA form, the CDR3 reads TGTGCCAGCAGCCAAGTTAGCAGGGACACTGAAGCTTTCTTT.

The rearrangement joins TRBV5-6 to TRBJ2-3; D uncertain. This CDR3 contains 17 residues. Trimming removed 0 bases at V and 2 bases at J, with 16 bases between. Per the germline V gene, CDR1 is SGHDT and CDR2 is YYEEEE. CDR3 nucleotides: TGTGCCAGCAGCTTGGCCTCTCGGTCCTCTCACACAGATACGCAGTATTTT. Amino acids: CASSLASRSSHTDTQYF.

This clone came up once. J is TRBJ1-4 and V is TRBV6-1; D not certain. The ends were cut back, 2 bases at V and 0 bases at J, with 7 bases in the middle. Germline CDR1 reads MNHNS; CDR2 reads SASEGT. The CDR3 sequence is 15 residues long. The CDR3 is CASSEFGATNEKLFF. Here the CDR3 DNA reads TGTGCCAGCAGTGAATTCGGGGCAACTAATGAAAAACTGTTTTTT.

The chain recombines TRBV4-1 with TRBJ1-2; no firm D call. The CDR3 contains 14 residues. V lost 3 bases and J 8 bases, leaving 16 bases between the germline ends. Germline CDR1 MGHRA, CDR2 YSYEKL. CDR3: CASSHSPDFSGYTF. CDR3 nucleotide sequence: TGCGCCAGCAGCCACTCGCCGGACTTTTCCGGCTACACCTTC.

This sequence joins TRBV13 and TRBJ2-3; the match to TRBD2 covers 8 bases. CDR3 length equals 16 residues. Germline V gene sequence: CDR1 PRHDT, CDR2 FYEKMQ (reference sequence). V lost 0 bases, J lost 2 bases, and 4 bases stayed unmatched. The CDR3 DNA sequence: TGTGCCAGCAGCTTAGGGGCTAGCGGGTACACAGATACGCAGTATTTT. This encodes CASSLGASGYTDTQYF. The entire variable domain, with the rest obtained from reference TRBV13 and TRBJ2-3, is as follows: AAGVIQSPRHLIKEKRETATLKCYPIPRHDTVYWYQQGPGQDPQFLISFYEKMQSDKGSIPDRFSAQQFSDYHSELNMSSLELGDSALYFCASSLGASGYTDTQYFGPGTRLTVL.

The sample holds many counts of this clone. This specimen includes other DNA sequences encoding the same CDR3. This rearrangement joins TRBV5-1 to TRBJ1-2; 8 nucleotides match TRBD1. The CDR3 length is 14 residues. J gave up 4 bases and V 4 bases, and 6 bases lay outside the gene matches. The germline CDR1 and CDR2 sequences are SGHRS and YFSETQ. The CDR3 region is CASSGGQGPYGYTF. Here the CDR3 DNA reads TGCGCCAGCAGCGGAGGACAGGGCCCCTATGGCTACACCTTC.

The chain carries TRBV27 and TRBJ2-6; D is unresolved. Trimming removed 2 bases from V and 1 base from J, with 6 bases in between. Germline V gives CDR1 MNHEY, CDR2 SMNVEV (reference sequence). This CDR3 spans 15 amino acids. The CDR3 nucleotides read TGTGCCAGCAGTTTAACAGAGTCTGGGGCCAACGTCCTGACTTTC. This translates into CASSLTESGANVLTF.

This sequence joins TRBV10-3 and TRBJ2-7; 13 bases line up with TRBD2. The V gene end was trimmed by 4 bases and the J gene end by 1 base; junction bases not matched to a gene: 7. The CDR3 covers 17 residues. The germline gives CDR1 ENHRY, CDR2 SYGVKD. The CDR3 DNA reads TGTGCCATCAGTGGTCCCGGGACTAGCGGGATTTCCTACGAGCAGTACTTC. Residues: CAISGPGTSGISYEQYF.

The chain is built from TRBV20-1 and TRBJ1-2; 7 bases match TRBD1. CDR1 DFQATT and CDR2 SNEGSKA come from the germline V gene (reference sequence). Trimming cost V 6 bases and J 6 bases; bases outside gene matches: 4. CDR3 size: 11 residues. The CDR3 nucleotides read TGCAGTGCCCCGGACAGGCATGGCTACACCTTC. Encoded protein: CSAPDRHGYTF.

The chain is built from TRBV7-9 and TRBJ2-7, with 9 bases identical to TRBD2. In germline, CDR1 is SEHNR, CDR2 FQNEAQ (reference sequence). The CDR3 spans 14 residues. The J segment lost 7 bases and the V segment lost 2 bases, leaving 6 bases of the junction unmatched. DNA of the CDR3: TGTGCCAGCAGCTTACTAGCGGGGTTAGGGGAGCAGTACTTC. Encoded protein: CASSLLAGLGEQYF.

This chain joins TRBV5-1 and TRBJ2-7; 7 bases fit TRBD1. Germline V gives CDR1 SGHRS, CDR2 YFSETQ. Trimming removed 0 bases from V and 3 bases from J; junction bases left unmatched: 12. The CDR3 extends over 17 amino acids. Here the CDR3 DNA reads TGCGCCAGCAGCTTGGTTGGCAGGGGGATGGGATACTACGAGCAGTACTTC. Protein: CASSLVGRGMGYYEQYF.

V gene TRBV30 combines with J gene TRBJ1-2; 7 bases fit TRBD1. Germline CDR1 GTSNPN, CDR2 SVGIG (reference sequence). The V and J ends lost 5 bases and 4 bases, in that order; junction bases with no gene match: 7. The CDR3 spans 13 residues. The CDR3 region is CAWSLDRSYGYTF. The CDR3 nucleotides read TGTGCCTGGTCCCTGGACAGGTCCTATGGCTACACCTTC.

The chain uses TRBV19 and TRBJ1-2; no reliable D call. Deletions cut 3 bases from V and 6 bases from J, with 11 bases between. This CDR3 is 13 amino acids long. Germline CDR1 reads LNHDA; CDR2 reads SQIVND (reference sequence). Here the CDR3 DNA reads TGTGCCAGTAGTATTACGAGCCTGAATGGCTACACCTTC. Translating gives CASSITSLNGYTF.

The V gene is TRBV5-8, the J gene TRBJ1-2; TRBD1 aligns across 7 bases. The CDR3 has 13 residues. V lost 4 bases, J lost 6 bases, and 6 bases stayed unmatched. Germline CDR1 and CDR2: SGHTS and YDEGEE. CDR3 sequence: CASSPDRVHGYTF. The CDR3 coding sequence is TGTGCCAGCAGCCCCGACAGGGTGCATGGCTACACCTTC. Filled out from reference TRBV5-8 and TRBJ1-2, the complete variable domain reads EAGVTQSPTHLIKTRGQQATLRCSPISGHTSVYWYQQALGLGLQFLLWYDEGEERNRGNFPPRFSGRQFPNYSSELNVNALELEDSALYLCASSPDRVHGYTFGSGTRLTVV.

The V call is TRBV5-1, the J call TRBJ2-3, with 9 bases aligning to TRBD2. Germline V gene lookup returns CDR1 SGHRS and CDR2 YFSETQ. The CDR3 length is 15 residues. Trimming at V came to 4 bases and at J to 4 bases, leaving 7 bases not matched to a gene. The CDR3 sequence is CASSVSGGAPDTQYF. CDR3 nucleotide sequence: TGCGCCAGCAGCGTTAGCGGGGGCGCCCCAGATACGCAGTATTTT. The variable domain in full, with the rest retrieved from reference TRBV5-1 and TRBJ2-3, is KAGVTQTPRYLIKTRGQQVTLSCSPISGHRSVSWYQQTPGQGLQFLFEYFSETQRNKGNFPGRFSGRQFSNSRSEMNVSTLELGDSALYLCASSVSGGAPDTQYFGPGTRLTVL.

The chain is built from TRBV18 and TRBJ2-1; 11 bases fit TRBD1. The V segment lost 3 bases and the J segment 8 bases; nucleotides outside the gene matches: 9. The CDR3 runs 16 residues. Germline loops: CDR1 KGHSH, CDR2 LQKENI. Here the CDR3 DNA reads TGTGCCAGCTCACCCCTACCCCCGGGACAGGGGGATGAGCAGTTCTTC. Translated, it gives CASSPLPPGQGDEQFF.

The gene calls are TRBV6-5 and TRBJ2-2, with D perhaps matching TRBD1 (5 bases). The CDR3 extends over 14 amino acids. Germline CDR1 and CDR2: MNHEY and SVGAGI. The V and J ends lost 6 bases and 1 base respectively, with 9 bases between them. In DNA, the CDR3 is TGTGCCAGCAGGGACACGGTGAACACCGGGGAGCTGTTTTTT. Protein sequence: CASRDTVNTGELFF.